A selection of T cell receptor beta chains follows, all from one sample in a study of cytomegalovirus exposure and HLA in healthy donors. The repertoire was sequenced with immunoSEQ multiplex PCR; TCRdb's copy has only in-frame clones and lacks some. Of approximately 140,000 clones detected, approximately 73% appear once; the ten largest clones hold around 15%. Sequenced input: PBMCs. These receptors all come from a human donor in good health. Each CDR3 is given without its conserved first and last residue. Size tells how often a clone was seen (once, few, many) or the class of an expanded clone, and some rows leave it out.

j_call | v_call | clone_size | cdr3_aa
TRBJ1-5 | TRBV28 | few | ASSFTGGIFNQPQH
TRBJ2-3 | TRBV7-6 | - | ASSFSGRFTDTQY
TRBJ1-1 | TRBV10-2 | few | ASSERENTEAF
- | TRBV25-1 | - | ASRRQGLPYEQY
TRBJ2-7 | TRBV7-8 | few | ASSFSRAGAYEQY
TRBJ1-2 | TRBV28 | - | ASSPSNYGYT
TRBJ2-1 | TRBV11-2 | - | ASSRGLSSYNEQF
TRBJ1-3 | TRBV7-9 | - | ASSSIGQGGTIY
TRBJ1-2 | TRBV29-1 | once | SAPVGGRGYT
TRBJ2-1 | TRBV5-6 | few | ASSLAEARGNEQF
TRBJ2-5 | TRBV5-1 | - | ASSPVAGEETQY
TRBJ2-7 | TRBV6-5 | - | ASSKRTAHFNEQY
TRBJ1-2 | TRBV7-8 | - | ASSLGTGDST
TRBJ2-3 | TRBV27 | - | ASSLLAGITDTQY
TRBJ1-1 | TRBV5-1 | - | ASSLTGGDTEAF
TRBJ1-3 | TRBV6-5 | - | ASRREGGNTIY